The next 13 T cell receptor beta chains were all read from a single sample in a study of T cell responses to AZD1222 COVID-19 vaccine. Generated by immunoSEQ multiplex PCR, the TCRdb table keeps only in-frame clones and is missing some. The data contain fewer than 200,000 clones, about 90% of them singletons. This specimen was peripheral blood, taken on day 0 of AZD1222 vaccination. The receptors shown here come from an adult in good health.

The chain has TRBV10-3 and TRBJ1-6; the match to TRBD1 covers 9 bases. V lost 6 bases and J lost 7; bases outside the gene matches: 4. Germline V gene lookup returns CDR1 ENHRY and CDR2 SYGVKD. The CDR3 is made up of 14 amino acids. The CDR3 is CAIRKGQGNSPLHF. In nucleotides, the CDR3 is TGTGCCATCAGGAAAGGACAGGGGAATTCACCCCTCCACTTT.

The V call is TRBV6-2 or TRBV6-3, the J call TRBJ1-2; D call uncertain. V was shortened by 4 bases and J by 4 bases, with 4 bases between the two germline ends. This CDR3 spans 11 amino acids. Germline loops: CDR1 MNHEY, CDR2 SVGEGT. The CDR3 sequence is CASSSRYGYTF. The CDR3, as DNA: TGTGCCAGCAGTTCCCGCTATGGCTACACCTTC.

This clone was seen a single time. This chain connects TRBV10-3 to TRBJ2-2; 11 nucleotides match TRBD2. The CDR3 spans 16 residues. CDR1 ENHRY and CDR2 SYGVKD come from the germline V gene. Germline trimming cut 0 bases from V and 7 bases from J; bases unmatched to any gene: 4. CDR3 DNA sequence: TGTGCCATCAGTGAGTCCACTAGCGGGGGAATCGGGGAGCTGTTTTTT. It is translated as CAISESTSGGIGELFF.

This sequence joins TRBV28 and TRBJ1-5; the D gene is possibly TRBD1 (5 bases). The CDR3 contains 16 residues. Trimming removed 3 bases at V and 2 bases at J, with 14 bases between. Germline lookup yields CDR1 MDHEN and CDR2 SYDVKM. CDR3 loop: CASSFSLGPGNQPQHF. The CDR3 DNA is TGTGCCAGCAGTTTTTCTTTGGGGCCTGGCAATCAGCCCCAGCATTTT.

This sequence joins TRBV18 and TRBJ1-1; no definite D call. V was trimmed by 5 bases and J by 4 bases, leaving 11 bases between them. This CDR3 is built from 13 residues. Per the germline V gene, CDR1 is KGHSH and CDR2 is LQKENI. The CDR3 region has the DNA TGTGCCAGCTCAGCGGGGAAAAGCACTGAAGCTTTCTTT. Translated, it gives CASSAGKSTEAFF.

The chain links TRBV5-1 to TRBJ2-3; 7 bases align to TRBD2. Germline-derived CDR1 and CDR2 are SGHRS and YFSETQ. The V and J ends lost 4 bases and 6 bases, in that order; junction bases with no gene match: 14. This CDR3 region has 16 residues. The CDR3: CASSPQRDSIQDTQYF. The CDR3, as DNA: TGCGCCAGCAGCCCCCAGCGGGACTCCATCCAGGATACGCAGTATTTT.

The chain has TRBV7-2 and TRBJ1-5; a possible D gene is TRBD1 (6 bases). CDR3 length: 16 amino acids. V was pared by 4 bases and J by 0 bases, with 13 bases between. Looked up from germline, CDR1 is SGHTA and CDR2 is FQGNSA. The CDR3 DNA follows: TGTGCCAGCAGCTCCTGGACAGTACCTAGCAATCAGCCCCAGCATTTT. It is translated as CASSSWTVPSNQPQHF.

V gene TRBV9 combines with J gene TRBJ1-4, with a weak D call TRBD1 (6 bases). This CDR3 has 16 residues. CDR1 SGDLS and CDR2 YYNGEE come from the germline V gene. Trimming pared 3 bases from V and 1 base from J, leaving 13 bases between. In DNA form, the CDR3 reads TGTGCCAGCAGCGACTTCCAGGGGATAACTAATGAAAAACTGTTTTTT. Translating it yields CASSDFQGITNEKLFF. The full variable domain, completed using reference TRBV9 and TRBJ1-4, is DSGVTQTPKHLITATGQRVTLRCSPRSGDLSVYWYQQSLDQGLQFLIQYYNGEERAKGNILERFSAQQFPDLHSELNLSSLELGDSALYFCASSDFQGITNEKLFFGSGTQLSVL.

CDR3 sequence reads: CASSPNRLGSTYEQYF. The CDR3 nucleotides are TGTGCCAGCAGCCCCAATAGGTTGGGCTCCACCTACGAGCAGTACTTC. The chain is built from TRBV28 and TRBJ2-7; D remains ambiguous. V dropped 6 bases and J dropped 2 bases, with 20 bases sitting between them. This CDR3 is built from 16 residues. Germline V gene sequence: CDR1 MDHEN, CDR2 SYDVKM.

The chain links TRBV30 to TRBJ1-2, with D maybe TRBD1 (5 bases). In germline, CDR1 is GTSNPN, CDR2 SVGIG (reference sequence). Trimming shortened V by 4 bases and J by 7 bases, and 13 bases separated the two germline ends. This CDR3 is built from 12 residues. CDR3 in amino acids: CAWNQDTVGYTF. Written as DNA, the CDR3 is TGTGCCTGGAACCAGGACACGGTTGGCTACACCTTC.

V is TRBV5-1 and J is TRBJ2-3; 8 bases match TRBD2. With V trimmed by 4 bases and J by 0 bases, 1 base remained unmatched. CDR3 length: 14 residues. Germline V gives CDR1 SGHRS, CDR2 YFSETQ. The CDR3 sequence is CASSSGGSTDTQYF. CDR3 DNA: TGCGCCAGCAGCAGCGGGGGAAGCACAGATACGCAGTATTTT.

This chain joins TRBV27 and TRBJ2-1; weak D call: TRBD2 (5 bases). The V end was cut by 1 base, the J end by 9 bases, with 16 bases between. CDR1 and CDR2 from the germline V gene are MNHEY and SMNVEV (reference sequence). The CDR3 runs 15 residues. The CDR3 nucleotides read TGTGCCAGCAGTTTATATTTGTCGGGATCGGGTGAGCAGTTCTTC. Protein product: CASSLYLSGSGEQFF.

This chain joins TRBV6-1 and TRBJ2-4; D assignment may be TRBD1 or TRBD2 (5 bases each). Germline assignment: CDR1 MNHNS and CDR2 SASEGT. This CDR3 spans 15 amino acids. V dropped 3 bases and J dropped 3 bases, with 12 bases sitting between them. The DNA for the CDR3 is TGTGCCAGCAGTGATCGGGGCTCAGACAAAAACATTCAGTACTTC. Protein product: CASSDRGSDKNIQYF.